A single sample gave rise to the 5 T cell receptor beta chains below, sequenced in a study of tumor-infiltrating lymphocytes in oesophageal squamous cell carcinoma. TCRdb reanalysed the PCR reads using MiXCR and keeps one entry per CDR3 protein. The top ten hold roughly a sixth of the sample, which has about 20,000 distinct CDR3 sequences, about 42% seen once. Sequenced: normal esophageal tissue next to the tumor. The origin of the receptors is a female donor with esophageal squamous cell carcinoma.

This clonotype was counted at least ten times. A single base separates this from a much larger clone, so it may be a read error. The CDR3 here is CASSPFSGRFYEQYF. The CDR3 region has the DNA TGTGCCAGCAGCCCGTTTAGCGGGAGGTTCTATGAGCAGTACTTC. The chain uses TRBV7-6 and TRBJ2-7, with 10 positions matching TRBD2. The CDR3 contains 15 residues. Germline CDR1 SGHVS, CDR2 FNYEAQ. V gave up 5 bases and J gave up 7 bases; unmatched junction bases: 11.

Remarks on this clonotype: The CDR3 end shows no conserved phenylalanine or tryptophan, and so a read error is likely. The limits of the CDR3 on the DNA are not certain, so only TCRdb's listed CDR3 is given. The CDR3 loop reads CASSSGTLGYTFGS. This sequence joins TRBV7-6 and TRBJ2-7; the D call in the table, TRBD2, was not verified against the DNA. CDR1 and CDR2 (germline): SGHVS, FNYEAQ. The CDR3 is 14 residues long, ends included.

The rearrangement joins TRBV6-1 to TRBJ2-1, with 12 bases that match TRBD2. The CDR3 runs to 19 residues. The V and J ends lost 6 bases and 0 bases, in that order; junction bases with no gene match: 12. The germline V gene has CDR1 MNHNS and CDR2 SASEGT. The CDR3 is CASRWTSGATRSSYNEQFF. The CDR3 DNA follows: TGTGCCAGCAGATGGACTAGCGGGGCCACACGGAGCTCCTACAATGAGCAGTTCTTC.

This chain joins TRBV7-8 and TRBJ2-4, with D possibly being TRBD1 (5 bases). The J call could be wrong; TRBJ1-2 is a better fit for the DNA end. The CDR3 has 13 amino acids. The germline V gene encodes CDR1 SGHVS and CDR2 FQNEAQ. CDR3 sequence (DNA): TGTGCCAGCAGCTCCGGTTCGGGGGATGGCTACACCTTC. This translates into CASSSGSGDGYTF.

The chain carries TRBV11-2 and TRBJ1-4; 8 bases fit TRBD1. Looked up from germline, CDR1 is SGHAT and CDR2 is FQNNGV. The CDR3 is 14 residues long. Germline trimming cut 4 bases from V and 7 bases from J; bases unmatched to any gene: 5. The CDR3 DNA reads TGTGCCAGCAGCTCCCAACAGGGGGGTGAAAAACTGTTTTTT. This codes for CASSSQQGGEKLFF.